This passage covers 3 T cell receptor beta chains from one sample sequenced in a study of T-cell reconstitution after alpha-beta-depleted transplantation in children. A TCRbeta library incorporating unique molecular identifiers was prepared. MiXCR, applied by TCRdb to the PCR reads, yields one record per CDR3 protein. The table includes more than 150,000 distinct CDR3 sequences, about 6.4% detected once. The specimen was PBMCs from the stem cell graft donor, collected from the stem cell graft. These receptors all stem from a human donor who donated a stem cell graft to a child with Wiskott-Aldrich syndrome.

This clonotype appeared a few times. The V gene is TRBV18, the J gene TRBJ2-1; the match to TRBD1 covers 7 bases. Germline V gene sequence: CDR1 KGHSH, CDR2 LQKENI. The V and J ends lost 3 bases and 7 bases, in that order; junction bases with no gene match: 3. The CDR3 length is 13 residues. CDR3 coding DNA: TGTGCCAGCTCACCGGTCAGGGGGAATGAGCAGTTCTTC. The encoded protein is CASSPVRGNEQFF.

This clonotype was seen many times. The chain is built from TRBV12-3 or TRBV12-4 and TRBJ2-1; the D gene could be TRBD1 or TRBD2 (6 bases each). With 8 bases removed from V and 7 bases from J, the gap between germline ends came to 18 bases. This CDR3 region has 14 residues. The CDR3 loop reads CASSLGGPGNEQFF. The CDR3 DNA sequence: TGTGCCAGCTCTTTGGGGGGCCCAGGGAATGAGCAGTTCTTC.

This clonotype has more than one count but fewer than ten. The CDR3 reads CASSLDIAGALYNEQFF. In DNA, the CDR3 is TGCGCCAGCAGCTTGGATATAGCGGGGGCCCTATACAATGAGCAGTTCTTC. The rearrangement links TRBV5-1 to TRBJ2-1; the match to TRBD2 covers 9 bases. The length of the CDR3 is 17 residues. Germline CDR1 is SGHRS and CDR2 is YFSETQ. J gave up 4 bases and V 0 bases, and 8 bases lay outside the gene matches. Supplemented by reference TRBV5-1 and TRBJ2-1, the full variable domain reads KAGVTQTPRYLIKTRGQQVTLSCSPISGHRSVSWYQQTPGQGLQFLFEYFSETQRNKGNFPGRFSGRQFSNSRSEMNVSTLELGDSALYLCASSLDIAGALYNEQFFGPGTRLTVL.